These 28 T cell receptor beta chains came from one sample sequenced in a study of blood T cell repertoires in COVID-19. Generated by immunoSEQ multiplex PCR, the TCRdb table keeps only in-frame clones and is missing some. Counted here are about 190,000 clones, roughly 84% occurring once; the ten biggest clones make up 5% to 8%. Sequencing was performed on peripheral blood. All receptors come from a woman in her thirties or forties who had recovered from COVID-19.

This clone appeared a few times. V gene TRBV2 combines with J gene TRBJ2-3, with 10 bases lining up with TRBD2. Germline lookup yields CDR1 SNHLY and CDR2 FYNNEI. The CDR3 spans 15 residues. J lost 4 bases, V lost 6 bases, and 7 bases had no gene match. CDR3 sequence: CASRSTSGPADTQYF. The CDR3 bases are TGTGCCAGCAGGTCGACTAGCGGGCCAGCAGATACGCAGTATTTT.

CDR3 sequence (DNA): TGTGCCAGCAGCTCGGACTATAGCGGGAGGGCCGCCGGGGAGCTGTTTTTT. Protein: CASSSDYSGRAAGELFF. The chain employs TRBV7-9 and TRBJ2-2, with TRBD2 identical over 11 bases. V gave up 4 bases and J gave up 6 bases; unmatched junction bases: 10. Germline V gives CDR1 SEHNR, CDR2 FQNEAQ (reference sequence). The CDR3 runs 17 residues.

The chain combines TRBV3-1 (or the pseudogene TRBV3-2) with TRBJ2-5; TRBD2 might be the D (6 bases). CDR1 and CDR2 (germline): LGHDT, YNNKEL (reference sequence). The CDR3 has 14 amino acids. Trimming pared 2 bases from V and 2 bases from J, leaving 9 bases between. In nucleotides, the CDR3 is TGTGCCAGCAGCCAATGGGAGGAACAAGAGACCCAGTACTTC. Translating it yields CASSQWEEQETQYF.

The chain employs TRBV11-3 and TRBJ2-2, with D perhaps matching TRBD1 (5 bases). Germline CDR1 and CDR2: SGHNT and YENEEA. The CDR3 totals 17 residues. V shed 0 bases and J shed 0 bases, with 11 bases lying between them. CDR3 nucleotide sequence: TGTGCCAGCAGCTTAGAGTTTGCAGGGCCGAACACCGGGGAGCTGTTTTTT. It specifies CASSLEFAGPNTGELFF.

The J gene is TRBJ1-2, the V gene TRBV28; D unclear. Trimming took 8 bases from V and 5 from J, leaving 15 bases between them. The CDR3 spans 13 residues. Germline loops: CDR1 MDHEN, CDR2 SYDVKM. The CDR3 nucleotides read TGTGCCAGCGGAACCTCAGGTTTTTATGGCTACACCTTC. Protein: CASGTSGFYGYTF.

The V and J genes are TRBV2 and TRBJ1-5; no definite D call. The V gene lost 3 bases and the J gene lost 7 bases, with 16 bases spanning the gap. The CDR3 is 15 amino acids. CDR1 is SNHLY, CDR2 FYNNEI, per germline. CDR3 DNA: TGTGCCAGCAGTGAGGTACAGATTGGGTCCCAGCCCCAGCATTTT. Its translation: CASSEVQIGSQPQHF.

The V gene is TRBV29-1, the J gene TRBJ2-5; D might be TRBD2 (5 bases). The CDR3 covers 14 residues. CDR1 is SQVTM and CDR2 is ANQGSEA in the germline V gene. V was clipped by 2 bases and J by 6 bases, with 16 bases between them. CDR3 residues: CSVEKSGTGKTQYF. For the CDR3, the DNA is TGCAGCGTTGAAAAGTCGGGAACGGGGAAGACCCAGTACTTC.

The CDR3 sequence: CASSPRTGRGHEQYF. In nucleotides, the CDR3 is TGTGCCAGCAGTCCAAGGACAGGGCGAGGGCACGAGCAGTACTTC. This chain joins TRBV7-2 and TRBJ2-7; 8 bases line up with TRBD1. Germline loops: CDR1 SGHTA, CDR2 FQGNSA. Losses at the gene ends were 6 bases for V and 5 bases for J; bases not matched to a gene: 12. The CDR3 has 15 amino acids.

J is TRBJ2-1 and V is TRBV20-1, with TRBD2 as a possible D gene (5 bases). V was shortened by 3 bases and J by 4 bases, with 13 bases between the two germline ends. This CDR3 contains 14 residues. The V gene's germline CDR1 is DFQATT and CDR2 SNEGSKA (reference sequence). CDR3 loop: CSASRGPQYNEQFF. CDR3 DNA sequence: TGCAGTGCTAGTCGCGGGCCCCAGTACAATGAGCAGTTCTTC.

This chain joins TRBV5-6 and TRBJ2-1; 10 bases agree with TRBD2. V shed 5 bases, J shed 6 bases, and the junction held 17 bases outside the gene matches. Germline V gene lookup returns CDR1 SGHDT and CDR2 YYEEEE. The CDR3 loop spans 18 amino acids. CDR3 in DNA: TGTGCCAGCAGTCTAAAGAGGCTAGCGGGAGTGGCCCTCAATGAGCAGTTCTTC. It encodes CASSLKRLAGVALNEQFF.

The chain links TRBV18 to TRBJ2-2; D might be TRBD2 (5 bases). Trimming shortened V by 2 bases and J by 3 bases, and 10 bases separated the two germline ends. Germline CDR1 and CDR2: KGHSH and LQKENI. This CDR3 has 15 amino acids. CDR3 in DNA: TGTGCCAGCTCACCATGGGAGTCGGACACCGGGGAGCTGTTTTTT. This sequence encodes CASSPWESDTGELFF.

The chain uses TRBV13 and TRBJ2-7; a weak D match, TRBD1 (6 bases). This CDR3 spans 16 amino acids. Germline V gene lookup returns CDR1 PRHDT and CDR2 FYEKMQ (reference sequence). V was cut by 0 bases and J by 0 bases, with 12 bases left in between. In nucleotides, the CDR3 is TGTGCCAGCAGCTTAGGCCGCAGGGGAAGCTCCTACGAGCAGTACTTC. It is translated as CASSLGRRGSSYEQYF. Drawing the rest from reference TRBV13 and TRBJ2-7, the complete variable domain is AAGVIQSPRHLIKEKRETATLKCYPIPRHDTVYWYQQGPGQDPQFLISFYEKMQSDKGSIPDRFSAQQFSDYHSELNMSSLELGDSALYFCASSLGRRGSSYEQYFGPGTRLTVT.

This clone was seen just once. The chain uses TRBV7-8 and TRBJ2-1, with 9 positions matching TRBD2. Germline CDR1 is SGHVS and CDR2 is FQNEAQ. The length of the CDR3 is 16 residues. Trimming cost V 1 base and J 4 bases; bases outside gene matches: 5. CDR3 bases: TGTGCCAGCAGCTTAGGTATTACTAGCGGGTACAATGAGCAGTTCTTC. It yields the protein CASSLGITSGYNEQFF.

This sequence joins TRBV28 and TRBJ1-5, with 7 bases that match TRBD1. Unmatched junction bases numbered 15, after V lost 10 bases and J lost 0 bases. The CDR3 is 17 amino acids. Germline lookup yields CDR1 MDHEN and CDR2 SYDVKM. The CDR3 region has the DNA TGTGCCATTAAAAGAAGGGGGCTCTATGATAGCAATCAGCCCCAGCATTTT. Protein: CAIKRRGLYDSNQPQHF.

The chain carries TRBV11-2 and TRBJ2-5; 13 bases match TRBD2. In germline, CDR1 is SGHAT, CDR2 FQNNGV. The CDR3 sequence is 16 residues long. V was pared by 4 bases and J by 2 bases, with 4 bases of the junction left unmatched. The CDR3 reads CASSSATSGRQETQYF. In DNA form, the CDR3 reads TGTGCCAGCAGCTCGGCGACTAGCGGGAGGCAAGAGACCCAGTACTTC.

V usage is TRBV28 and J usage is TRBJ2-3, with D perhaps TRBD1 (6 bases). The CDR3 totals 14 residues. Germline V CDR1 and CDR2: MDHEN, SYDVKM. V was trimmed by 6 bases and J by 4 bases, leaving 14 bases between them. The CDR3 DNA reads TGTGCCAGCAGGCAGCAACAGGGTCCAGATACGCAGTATTTT. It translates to CASRQQQGPDTQYF. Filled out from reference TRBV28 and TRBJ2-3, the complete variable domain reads DVKVTQSSRYLVKRTGEKVFLECVQDMDHENMFWYRQDPGLGLRLIYFSYDVKMKEKGDIPEGYSVSREKKERFSLILESASTNQTSMYLCASRQQQGPDTQYFGPGTRLTVL.

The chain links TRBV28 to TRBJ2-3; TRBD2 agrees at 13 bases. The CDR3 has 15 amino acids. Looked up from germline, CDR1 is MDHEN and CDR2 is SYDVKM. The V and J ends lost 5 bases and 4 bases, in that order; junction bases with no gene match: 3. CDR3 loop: CASSRLAGGPDTQYF. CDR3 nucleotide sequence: TGTGCCAGCAGTAGACTAGCGGGAGGACCAGATACGCAGTATTTT.

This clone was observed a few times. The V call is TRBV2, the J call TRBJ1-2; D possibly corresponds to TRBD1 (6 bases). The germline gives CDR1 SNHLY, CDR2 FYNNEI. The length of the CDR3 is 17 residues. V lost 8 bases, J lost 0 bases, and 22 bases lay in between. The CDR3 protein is CASLQLPGQLSNYGYTF. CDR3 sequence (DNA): TGTGCCAGCCTACAGCTGCCCGGACAGCTCTCTAACTATGGCTACACCTTC.

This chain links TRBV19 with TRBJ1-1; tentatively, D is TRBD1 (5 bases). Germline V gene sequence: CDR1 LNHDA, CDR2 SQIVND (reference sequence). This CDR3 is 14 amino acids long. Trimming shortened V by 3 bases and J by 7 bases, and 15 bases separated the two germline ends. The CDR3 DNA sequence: TGTGCCAGTAGTATTGGGGGGAGCGAAGTTGAAGCTTTCTTT. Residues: CASSIGGSEVEAFF.

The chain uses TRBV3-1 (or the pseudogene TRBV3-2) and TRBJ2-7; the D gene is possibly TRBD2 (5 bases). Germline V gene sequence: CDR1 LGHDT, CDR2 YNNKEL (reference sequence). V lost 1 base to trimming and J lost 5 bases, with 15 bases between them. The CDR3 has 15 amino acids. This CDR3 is CASSQAKRQPDEQYF. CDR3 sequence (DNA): TGTGCCAGCAGCCAAGCTAAGCGGCAGCCCGACGAGCAGTACTTC.

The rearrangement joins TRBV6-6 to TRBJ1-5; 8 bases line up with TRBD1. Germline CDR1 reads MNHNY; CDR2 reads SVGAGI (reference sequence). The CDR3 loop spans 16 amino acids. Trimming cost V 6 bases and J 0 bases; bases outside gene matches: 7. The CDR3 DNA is TGTGCCAGCAGGCGTGGACAGGGCTATAGCAATCAGCCCCAGCATTTT. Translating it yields CASRRGQGYSNQPQHF.

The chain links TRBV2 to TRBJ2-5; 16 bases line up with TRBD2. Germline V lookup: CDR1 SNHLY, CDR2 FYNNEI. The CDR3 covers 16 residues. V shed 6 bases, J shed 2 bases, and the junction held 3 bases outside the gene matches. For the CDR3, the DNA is TGTGCCAGCAGAGGGGGACTAGCGGGAGGGCAAGAGACCCAGTACTTC. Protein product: CASRGGLAGGQETQYF.

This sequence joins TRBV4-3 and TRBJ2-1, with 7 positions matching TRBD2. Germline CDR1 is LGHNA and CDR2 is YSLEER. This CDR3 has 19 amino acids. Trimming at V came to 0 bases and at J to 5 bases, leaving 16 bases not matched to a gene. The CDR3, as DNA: TGCGCCAGCAGCCAAGAAATTTGGGAAATGGCGGGAGTAAACAATGAGCAGTTCTTC. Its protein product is CASSQEIWEMAGVNNEQFF.

The CDR3 loop reads CASSLSFGLGLGEKLFF. CDR3 sequence (DNA): TGTGCCAGCAGCTTATCCTTCGGGTTGGGGCTGGGTGAAAAACTGTTTTTT. This sequence joins TRBV7-9 and TRBJ1-4; possible D gene TRBD1, 5 bases. The CDR3 extends over 17 amino acids. Deletions cut 2 bases from V and 7 bases from J, with 20 bases between. From germline, CDR1 is SEHNR and CDR2 FQNEAQ (reference sequence).

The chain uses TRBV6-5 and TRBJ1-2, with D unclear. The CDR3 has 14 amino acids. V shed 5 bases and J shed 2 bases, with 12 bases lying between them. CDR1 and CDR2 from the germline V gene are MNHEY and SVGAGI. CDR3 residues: CASSPSRRNYGYTF. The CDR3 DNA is TGTGCCAGCAGTCCATCAAGGCGGAACTATGGCTACACCTTC.

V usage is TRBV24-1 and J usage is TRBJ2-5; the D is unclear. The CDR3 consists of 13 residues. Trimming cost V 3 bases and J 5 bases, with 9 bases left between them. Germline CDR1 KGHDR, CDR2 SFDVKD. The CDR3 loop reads CATSDQRGETQYF. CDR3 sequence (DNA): TGTGCCACCAGTGATCAACGCGGCGAGACCCAGTACTTC.

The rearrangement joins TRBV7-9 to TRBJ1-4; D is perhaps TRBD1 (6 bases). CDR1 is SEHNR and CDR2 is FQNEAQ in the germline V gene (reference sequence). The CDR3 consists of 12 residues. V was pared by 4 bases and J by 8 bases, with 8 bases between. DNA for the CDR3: TGTGCCAGCAGCTCCGGACAGGAAAAACTGTTTTTT. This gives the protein CASSSGQEKLFF.

CDR3 sequence reads: CASSQDRTAYAPQHF. CDR3 DNA: TGTGCCAGCAGCCAAGATAGGACAGCCTACGCGCCCCAGCATTTT. V is TRBV4-2 and J is TRBJ1-5, with a weak D call TRBD1 (6 bases). The CDR3 runs to 15 residues. Germline-derived CDR1 and CDR2 are LGHNA and YNFKEQ. Trimming removed 0 bases from V and 9 bases from J, with 15 bases in between.